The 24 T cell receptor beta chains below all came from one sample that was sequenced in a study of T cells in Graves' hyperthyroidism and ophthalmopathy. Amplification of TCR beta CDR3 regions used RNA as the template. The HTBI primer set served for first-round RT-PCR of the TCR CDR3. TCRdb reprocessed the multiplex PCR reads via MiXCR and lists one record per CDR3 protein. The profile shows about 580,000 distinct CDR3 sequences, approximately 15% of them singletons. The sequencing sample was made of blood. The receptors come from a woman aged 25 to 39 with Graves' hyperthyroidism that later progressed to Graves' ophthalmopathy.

CDR3 in DNA: TGCGCCAGCAGCCAAGATCCGACTCTACAAGAGACCCAGTACTTC. Its protein is CASSQDPTLQETQYF. The rearrangement links TRBV4-3 to TRBJ2-5; no definite D call. The CDR3 is 15 amino acids. The germline V gene has CDR1 LGHNA and CDR2 YSLEER. The V end lost 0 bases, the J end lost 2 bases, and 10 bases lay between the germline ends.

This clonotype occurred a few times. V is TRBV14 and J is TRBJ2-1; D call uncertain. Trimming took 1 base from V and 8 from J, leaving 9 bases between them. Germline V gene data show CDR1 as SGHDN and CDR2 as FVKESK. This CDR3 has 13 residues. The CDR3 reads CASSQAYNYEQFF. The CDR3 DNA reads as TGTGCCAGCAGCCAAGCCTATAACTATGAGCAGTTCTTC.

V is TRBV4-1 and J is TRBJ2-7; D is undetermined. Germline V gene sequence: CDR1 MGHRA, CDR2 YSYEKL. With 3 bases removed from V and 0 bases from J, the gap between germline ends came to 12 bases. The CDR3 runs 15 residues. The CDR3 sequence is CASSHALRSSYEQYF. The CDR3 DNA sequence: TGCGCCAGCAGCCACGCCCTACGTAGCTCCTACGAGCAGTACTTC.

The CDR3 reads CAISTGDTAFEQYF. CDR3 nucleotides: TGTGCCATCAGCACCGGGGACACCGCATTCGAGCAGTACTTC. The gene calls are TRBV10-3 and TRBJ2-7; possible D gene TRBD1, 6 bases. Germline V gene lookup returns CDR1 ENHRY and CDR2 SYGVKD. V lost 6 bases to trimming and J lost 6 bases, with 18 bases between them. The CDR3 runs 14 residues.

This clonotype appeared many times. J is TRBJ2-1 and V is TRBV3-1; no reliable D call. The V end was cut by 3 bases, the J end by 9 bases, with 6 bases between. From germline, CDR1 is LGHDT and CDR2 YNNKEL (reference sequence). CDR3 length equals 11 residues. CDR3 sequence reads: CASSHSIEQFF. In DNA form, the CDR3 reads TGTGCCAGCAGCCATTCTATTGAGCAGTTCTTC.

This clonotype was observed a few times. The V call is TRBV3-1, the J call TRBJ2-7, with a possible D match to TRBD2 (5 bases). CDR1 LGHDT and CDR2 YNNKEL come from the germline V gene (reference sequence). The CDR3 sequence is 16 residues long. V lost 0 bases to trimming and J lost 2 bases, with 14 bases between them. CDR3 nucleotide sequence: TGTGCCAGCAGCCAAGATAAAGGGCGGGCCACCTACGAGCAGTACTTC. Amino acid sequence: CASSQDKGRATYEQYF.

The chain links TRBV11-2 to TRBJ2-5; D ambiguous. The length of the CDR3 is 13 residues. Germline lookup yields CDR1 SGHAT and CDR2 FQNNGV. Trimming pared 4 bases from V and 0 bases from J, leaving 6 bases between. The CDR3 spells CASSYYNQETQYF. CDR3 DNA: TGTGCCAGCAGCTATTATAACCAAGAGACCCAGTACTTC. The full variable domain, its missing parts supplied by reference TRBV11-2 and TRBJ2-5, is EAGVAQSPRYKIIEKRQSVAFWCNPISGHATLYWYQQILGQGPKLLIQFQNNGVVDDSQLPKDRFSAERLKGVDSTLKIQPAKLEDSAVYLCASSYYNQETQYFGPGTRLLVL.

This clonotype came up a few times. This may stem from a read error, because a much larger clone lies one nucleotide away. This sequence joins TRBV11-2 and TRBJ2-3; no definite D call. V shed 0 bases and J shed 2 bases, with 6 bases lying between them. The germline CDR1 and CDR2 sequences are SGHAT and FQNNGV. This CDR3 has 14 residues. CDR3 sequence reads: CASSLDLNTDTQYF. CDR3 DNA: TGTGCCAGCAGCTTAGATTTGAACACAGATACGCAGTATTTT.

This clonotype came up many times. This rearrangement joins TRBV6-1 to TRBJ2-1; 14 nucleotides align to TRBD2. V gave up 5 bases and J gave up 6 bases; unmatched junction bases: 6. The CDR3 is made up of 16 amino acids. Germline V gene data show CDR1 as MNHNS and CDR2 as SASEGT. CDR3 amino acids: CASSFSGTSGSNEQFF. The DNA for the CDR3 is TGTGCCAGCAGTTTTTCCGGGACTAGCGGGAGCAATGAGCAGTTCTTC.

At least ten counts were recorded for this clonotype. The CDR3 DNA is TGTGCCACCGGGGGAAGTAACTACGAGCAGTACTTC. This sequence encodes CATGGSNYEQYF. The chain has TRBV24-1 and TRBJ2-7; the D call may be TRBD1 or TRBD2 (5 bases each). CDR3 length equals 12 residues. V was shortened by 9 bases and J by 3 bases, with 11 bases between the two germline ends. Germline lookup yields CDR1 KGHDR and CDR2 SFDVKD.

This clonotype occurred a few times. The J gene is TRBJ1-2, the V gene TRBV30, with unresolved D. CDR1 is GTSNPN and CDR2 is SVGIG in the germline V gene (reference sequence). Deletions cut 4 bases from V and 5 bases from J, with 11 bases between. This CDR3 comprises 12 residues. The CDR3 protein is CAWMGPGYGYTF. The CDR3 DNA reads TGTGCCTGGATGGGTCCTGGATATGGCTACACCTTC.

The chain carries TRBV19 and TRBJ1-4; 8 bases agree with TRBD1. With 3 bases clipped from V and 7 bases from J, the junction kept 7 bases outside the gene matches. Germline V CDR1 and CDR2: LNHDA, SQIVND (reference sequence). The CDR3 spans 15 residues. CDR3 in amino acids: CASSIQGAGLEKLFF. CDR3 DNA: TGTGCCAGTAGTATTCAGGGGGCCGGGCTTGAAAAACTGTTTTTT.

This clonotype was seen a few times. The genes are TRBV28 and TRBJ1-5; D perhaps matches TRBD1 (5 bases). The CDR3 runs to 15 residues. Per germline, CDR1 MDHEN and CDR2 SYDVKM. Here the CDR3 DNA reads TGTGCGACAACCGGGCAGGGATGGAGGTATCAGCCCCAGCATTTT. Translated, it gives CATTGQGWRYQPQHF.

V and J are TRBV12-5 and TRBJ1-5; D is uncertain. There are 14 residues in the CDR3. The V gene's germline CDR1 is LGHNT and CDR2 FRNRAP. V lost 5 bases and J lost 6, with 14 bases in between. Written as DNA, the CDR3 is TGTGCTAGTGGTGCCCCAGTTGACGGTCAGCCCCAGCATTTT. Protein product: CASGAPVDGQPQHF.

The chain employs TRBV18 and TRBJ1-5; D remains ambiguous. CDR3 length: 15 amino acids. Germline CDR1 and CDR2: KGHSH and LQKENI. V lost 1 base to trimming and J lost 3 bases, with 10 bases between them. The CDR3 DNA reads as TGTGCCAGCTCACCACAGGCAGGACTCAATCAGCCCCAGCATTTT. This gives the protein CASSPQAGLNQPQHF.

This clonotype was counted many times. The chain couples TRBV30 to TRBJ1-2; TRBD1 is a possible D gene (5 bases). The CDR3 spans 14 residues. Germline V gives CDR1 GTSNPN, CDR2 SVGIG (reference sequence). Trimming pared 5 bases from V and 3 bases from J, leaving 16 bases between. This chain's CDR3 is CAWVLTRDDYGYTF. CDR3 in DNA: TGTGCCTGGGTCCTGACCCGGGACGACTATGGCTACACCTTC.

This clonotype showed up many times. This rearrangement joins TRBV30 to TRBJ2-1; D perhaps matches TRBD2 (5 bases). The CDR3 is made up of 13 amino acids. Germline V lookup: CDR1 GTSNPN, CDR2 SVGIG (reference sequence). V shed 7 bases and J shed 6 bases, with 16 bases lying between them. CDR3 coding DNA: TGTGCCTATGGACGAAGCGGCGCCAATGAGCAGTTCTTC. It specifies CAYGRSGANEQFF.

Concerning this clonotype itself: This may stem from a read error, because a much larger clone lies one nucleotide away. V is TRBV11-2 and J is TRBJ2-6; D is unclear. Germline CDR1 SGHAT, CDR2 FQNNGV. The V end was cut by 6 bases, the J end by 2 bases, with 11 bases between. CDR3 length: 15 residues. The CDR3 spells CASRGFPPGANVLTF. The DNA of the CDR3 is TGTGCCAGCAGGGGGTTTCCTCCTGGGGCCAACGTCCTGACTTTC.

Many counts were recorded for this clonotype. The CDR3 reads CASSPELYNEQFF. CDR3 bases: TGTGCCAGCAGTCCAGAACTATACAATGAGCAGTTCTTC. J is TRBJ2-1 and V is TRBV3-1, with D unclear. Germline V gene lookup returns CDR1 LGHDT and CDR2 YNNKEL (reference sequence). Trimming removed 6 bases at V and 4 bases at J, with 10 bases between. This CDR3 is 13 amino acids long.

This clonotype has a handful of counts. The CDR3 bases are TGTGCCAGCAGGATGACGGGGCAGGGGGGGGCTTTCTTT. Its protein is CASRMTGQGGAFF. V usage is TRBV25-1 and J usage is TRBJ1-1; 7 bases line up with TRBD1. Per the germline V gene, CDR1 is MGHDK and CDR2 is SYGVNS. The CDR3 covers 13 residues. Losses at the gene ends were 6 bases for V and 11 bases for J; bases not matched to a gene: 12. The variable domain in full, completed from reference TRBV25-1 and TRBJ1-1, reads EADIYQTPRYLVIGTGKKITLECSQTMGHDKMYWYQQDPGMELHLIHYSYGVNSTEKGDLSSESTVSRIRTEHFPLTLESARPSHTSQYLCASRMTGQGGAFFGQGTRLTVV.

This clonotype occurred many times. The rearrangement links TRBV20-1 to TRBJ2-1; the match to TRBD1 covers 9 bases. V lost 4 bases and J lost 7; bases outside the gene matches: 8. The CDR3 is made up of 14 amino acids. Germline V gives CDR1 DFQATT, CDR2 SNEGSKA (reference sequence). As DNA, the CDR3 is TGCAGTGCTATTACCGGGACAGGGTTAAATGAGCAGTTCTTC. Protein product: CSAITGTGLNEQFF.

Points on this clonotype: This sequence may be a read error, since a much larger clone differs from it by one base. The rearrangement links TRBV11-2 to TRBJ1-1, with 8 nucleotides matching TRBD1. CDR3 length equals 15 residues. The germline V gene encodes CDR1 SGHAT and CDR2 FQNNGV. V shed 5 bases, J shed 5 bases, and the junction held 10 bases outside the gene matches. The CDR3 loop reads CASSTGQGRGTEAFF. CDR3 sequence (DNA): TGTGCCAGCAGCACCGGACAGGGAAGGGGGACTGAAGCTTTCTTT. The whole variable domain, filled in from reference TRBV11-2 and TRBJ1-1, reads EAGVAQSPRYKIIEKRQSVAFWCNPISGHATLYWYQQILGQGPKLLIQFQNNGVVDDSQLPKDRFSAERLKGVDSTLKIQPAKLEDSAVYLCASSTGQGRGTEAFFGQGTRLTVV.

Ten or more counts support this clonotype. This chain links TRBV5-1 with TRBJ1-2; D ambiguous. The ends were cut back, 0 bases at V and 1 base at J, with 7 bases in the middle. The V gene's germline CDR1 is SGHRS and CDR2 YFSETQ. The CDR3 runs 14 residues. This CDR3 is CASSLEWGNYGYTF. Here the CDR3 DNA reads TGCGCCAGCAGCTTGGAATGGGGTAACTATGGCTACACCTTC.

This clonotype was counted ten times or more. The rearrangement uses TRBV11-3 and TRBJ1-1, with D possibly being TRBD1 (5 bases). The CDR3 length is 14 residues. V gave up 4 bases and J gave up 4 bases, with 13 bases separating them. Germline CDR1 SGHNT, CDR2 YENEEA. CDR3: CASSSDGTATEAFF. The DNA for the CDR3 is TGTGCCAGCAGCTCAGATGGGACGGCCACTGAAGCTTTCTTT.